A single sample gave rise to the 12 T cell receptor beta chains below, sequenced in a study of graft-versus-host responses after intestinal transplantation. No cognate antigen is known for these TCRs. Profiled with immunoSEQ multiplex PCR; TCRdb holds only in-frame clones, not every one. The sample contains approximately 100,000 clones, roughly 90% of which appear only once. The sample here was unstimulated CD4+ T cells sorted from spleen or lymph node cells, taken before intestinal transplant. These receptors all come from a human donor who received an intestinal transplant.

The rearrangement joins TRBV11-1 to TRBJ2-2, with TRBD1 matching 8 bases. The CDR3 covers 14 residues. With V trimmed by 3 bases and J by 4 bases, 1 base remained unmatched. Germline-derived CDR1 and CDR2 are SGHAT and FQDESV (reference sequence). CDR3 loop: CASSFRGRTGELFF. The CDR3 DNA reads TGTGCCAGCAGCTTCAGGGGGCGCACCGGGGAGCTGTTTTTT. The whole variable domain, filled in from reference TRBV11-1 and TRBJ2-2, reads EAEVAQSPRYKITEKSQAVAFWCDPISGHATLYWYRQILGQGPELLVQFQDESVVDDSQLPKDRFSAERLKGVDSTLKIQPAELGDSAMYLCASSFRGRTGELFFGEGSRLTVL.

The CDR3 sequence is CASRPSPVQGSYNEQFF. CDR3 nucleotide sequence: TGTGCCAGCAGGCCCTCCCCCGTTCAGGGGTCCTACAATGAGCAGTTCTTC. V gene TRBV5-6 combines with J gene TRBJ2-1; perhaps TRBD1 as D (6 bases). The CDR3 sequence is 17 residues long. Germline V lookup: CDR1 SGHDT, CDR2 YYEEEE. Trimming removed 5 bases at V and 1 base at J, with 19 bases between.

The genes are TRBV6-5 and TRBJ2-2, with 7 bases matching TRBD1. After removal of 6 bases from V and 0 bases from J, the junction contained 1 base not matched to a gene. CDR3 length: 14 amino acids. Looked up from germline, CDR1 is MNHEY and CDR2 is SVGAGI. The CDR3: CASRGTANTGELFF. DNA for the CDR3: TGTGCCAGCAGGGGGACAGCGAACACCGGGGAGCTGTTTTTT.

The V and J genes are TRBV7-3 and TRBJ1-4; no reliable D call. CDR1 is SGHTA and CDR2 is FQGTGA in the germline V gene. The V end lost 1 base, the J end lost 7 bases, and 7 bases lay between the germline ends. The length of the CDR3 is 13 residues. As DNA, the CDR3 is TGTGCCAGCAGCTTAAGGGCTGGTGAAAAACTGTTTTTT. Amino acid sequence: CASSLRAGEKLFF. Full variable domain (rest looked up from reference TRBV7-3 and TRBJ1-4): GAGVSQTPSNKVTEKGKYVELRCDPISGHTALYWYRQSLGQGPEFLIYFQGTGAADDSGLPNDRFFAVRPEGSVSTLKIQRTERGDSAVYLCASSLRAGEKLFFGSGTQLSVL.

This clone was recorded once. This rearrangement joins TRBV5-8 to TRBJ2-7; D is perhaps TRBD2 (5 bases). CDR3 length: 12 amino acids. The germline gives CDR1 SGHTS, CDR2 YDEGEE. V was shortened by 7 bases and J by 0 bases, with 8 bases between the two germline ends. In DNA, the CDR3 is TGTGCCAGCGGACTGTACTCCTACGAGCAGTACTTC. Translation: CASGLYSYEQYF. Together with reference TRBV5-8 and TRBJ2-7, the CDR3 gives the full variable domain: EAGVTQSPTHLIKTRGQQATLRCSPISGHTSVYWYQQALGLGLQFLLWYDEGEERNRGNFPPRFSGRQFPNYSSELNVNALELEDSALYLCASGLYSYEQYFGPGTRLTVT.

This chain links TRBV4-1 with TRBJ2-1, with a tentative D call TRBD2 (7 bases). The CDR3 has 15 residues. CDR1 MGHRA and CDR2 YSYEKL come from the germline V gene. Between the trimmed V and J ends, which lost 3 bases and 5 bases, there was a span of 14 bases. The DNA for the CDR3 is TGCGCCAGCAGCCACCCCGCGGGGGCCCACAATGAGCAGTTCTTC. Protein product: CASSHPAGAHNEQFF.

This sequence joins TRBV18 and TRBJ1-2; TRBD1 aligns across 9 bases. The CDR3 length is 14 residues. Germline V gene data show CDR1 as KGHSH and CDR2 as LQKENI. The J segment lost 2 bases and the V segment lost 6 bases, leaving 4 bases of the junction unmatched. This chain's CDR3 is CASSWTGANYGYTF. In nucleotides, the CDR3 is TGTGCCAGCTCCTGGACAGGGGCAAACTATGGCTACACCTTC.

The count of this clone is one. CDR3 region: CASSGGQGSMNTEAFF. CDR3 coding DNA: TGTGCCAGCAGTGGGGGTCAGGGATCAATGAACACTGAAGCTTTCTTT. The V call is TRBV2, the J call TRBJ1-1; D possibly corresponds to TRBD1 (5 bases). The V end lost 4 bases, the J end lost 0 bases, and 15 bases lay between the germline ends. Germline V gene data show CDR1 as SNHLY and CDR2 as FYNNEI. This CDR3 is built from 16 residues.

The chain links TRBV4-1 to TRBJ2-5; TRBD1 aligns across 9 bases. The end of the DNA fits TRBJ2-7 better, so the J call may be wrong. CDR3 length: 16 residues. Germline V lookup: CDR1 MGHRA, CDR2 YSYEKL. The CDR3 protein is CASSPSAGTGNYEQYF. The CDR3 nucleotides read TGCGCCAGCAGCCCGAGCGCCGGGACAGGGAATTACGAGCAGTACTTC.

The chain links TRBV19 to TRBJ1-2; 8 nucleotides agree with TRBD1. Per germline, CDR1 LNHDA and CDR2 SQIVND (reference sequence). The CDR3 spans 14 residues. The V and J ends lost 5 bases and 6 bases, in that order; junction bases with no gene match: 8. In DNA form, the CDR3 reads TGTGCCAGTAGTTCCGGACAGGGTCGGCATGGCTACACCTTC. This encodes CASSSGQGRHGYTF.

CDR3 DNA: TGCGCCAGCAGCTTGGTTCGGAGACCGGGACAGGGGGCATCTAGGGCCACAGATACGCAGTATTTT. This codes for CASSLVRRPGQGASRATDTQYF. The chain combines TRBV5-1 with TRBJ2-3; TRBD1 matches at 12 bases. Looked up from germline, CDR1 is SGHRS and CDR2 is YFSETQ. This CDR3 comprises 22 residues. V shed 0 bases and J 2 bases; nucleotides not matched to a gene: 19.

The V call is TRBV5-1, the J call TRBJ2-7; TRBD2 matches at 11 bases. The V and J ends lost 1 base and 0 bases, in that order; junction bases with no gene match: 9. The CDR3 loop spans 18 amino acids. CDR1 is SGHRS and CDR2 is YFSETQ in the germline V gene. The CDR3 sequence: CASSLFPSGGSLSYEQYF. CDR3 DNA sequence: TGCGCCAGCAGCTTGTTTCCTAGCGGGGGGTCCCTCTCCTACGAGCAGTACTTC.